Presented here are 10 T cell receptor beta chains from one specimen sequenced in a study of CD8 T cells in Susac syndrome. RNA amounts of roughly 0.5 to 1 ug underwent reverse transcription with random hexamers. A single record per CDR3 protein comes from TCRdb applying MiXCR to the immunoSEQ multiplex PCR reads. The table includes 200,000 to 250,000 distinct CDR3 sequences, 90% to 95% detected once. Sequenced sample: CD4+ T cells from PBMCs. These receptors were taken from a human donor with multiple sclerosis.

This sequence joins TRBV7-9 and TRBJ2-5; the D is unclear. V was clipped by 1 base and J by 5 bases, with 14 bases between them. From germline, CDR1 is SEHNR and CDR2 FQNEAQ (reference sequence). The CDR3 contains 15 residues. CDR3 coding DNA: TGTGCCAGCAGCTTAGGACGAGCCCCACGGGAGACCCAGTACTTC. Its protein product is CASSLGRAPRETQYF.

The CDR3: CATSSDRLATSVQYF. The CDR3 DNA sequence: TGTGCCACCAGCAGTGACCGACTAGCGACAAGCGTGCAGTATTTT. The chain uses TRBV15 and TRBJ2-3, with 8 bases identical to TRBD2. Germline V gene lookup returns CDR1 LNHNV and CDR2 YYDKDF (reference sequence). The CDR3 runs to 15 residues. Trimming cost V 3 bases and J 11 bases; bases outside gene matches: 13.

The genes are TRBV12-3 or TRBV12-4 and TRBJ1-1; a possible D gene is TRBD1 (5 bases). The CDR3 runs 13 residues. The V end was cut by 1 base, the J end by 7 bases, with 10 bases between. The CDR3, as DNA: TGTGCCAGCAGTTTAGGGGGAGGGGATGAAGCTTTCTTT. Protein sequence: CASSLGGGDEAFF.

The CDR3 protein is CASSQPSALQETQYF. CDR3 sequence (DNA): TGTGCCAGCAGCCAACCTAGCGCGCTACAAGAGACCCAGTACTTC. The chain links TRBV3-1 to TRBJ2-5; a possible D gene is TRBD2 (6 bases). Germline CDR1 is LGHDT and CDR2 is YNNKEL (reference sequence). This CDR3 has 15 residues. Trimming cost V 2 bases and J 2 bases, with 12 bases left between them.

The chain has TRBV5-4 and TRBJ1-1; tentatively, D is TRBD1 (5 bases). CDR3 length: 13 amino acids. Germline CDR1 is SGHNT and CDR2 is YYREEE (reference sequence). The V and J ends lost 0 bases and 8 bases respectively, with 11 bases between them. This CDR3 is CASSLGPGREAFF. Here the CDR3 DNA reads TGTGCCAGCAGCTTGGGTCCGGGACGAGAAGCTTTCTTT.

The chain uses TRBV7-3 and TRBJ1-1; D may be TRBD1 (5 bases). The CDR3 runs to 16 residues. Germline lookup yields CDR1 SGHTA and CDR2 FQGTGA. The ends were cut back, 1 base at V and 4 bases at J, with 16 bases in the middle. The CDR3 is CASSLNPRGAGTEAFF. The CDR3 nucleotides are TGTGCCAGCAGCTTAAATCCGAGGGGCGCGGGCACTGAAGCTTTCTTT.

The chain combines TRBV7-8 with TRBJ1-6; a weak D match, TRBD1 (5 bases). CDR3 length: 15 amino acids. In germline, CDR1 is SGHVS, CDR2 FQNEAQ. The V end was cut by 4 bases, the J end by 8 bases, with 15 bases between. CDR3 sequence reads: CASSSQPGFYSPLHF. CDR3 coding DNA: TGTGCCAGCAGCTCACAGCCAGGGTTCTATTCACCCCTCCACTTT.

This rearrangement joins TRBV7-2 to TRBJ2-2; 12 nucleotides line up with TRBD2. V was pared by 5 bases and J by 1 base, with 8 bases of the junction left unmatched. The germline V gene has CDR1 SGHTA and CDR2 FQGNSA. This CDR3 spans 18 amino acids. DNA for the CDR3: TGTGCCAGCAGCCCCCTAGCGGGAGGGCCACAGAACACCGGGGAGCTGTTTTTT. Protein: CASSPLAGGPQNTGELFF. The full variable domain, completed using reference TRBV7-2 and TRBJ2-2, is GAGVSQSPSNKVTEKGKDVELRCDPISGHTALYWYRQSLGQGLEFLIYFQGNSAPDKSGLPSDRFSAERTGGSVSTLTIQRTQQEDSAVYLCASSPLAGGPQNTGELFFGEGSRLTVL.

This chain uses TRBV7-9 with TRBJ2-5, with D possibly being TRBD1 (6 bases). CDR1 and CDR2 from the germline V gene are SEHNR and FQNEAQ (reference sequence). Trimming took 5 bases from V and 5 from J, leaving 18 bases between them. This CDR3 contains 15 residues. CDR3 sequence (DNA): TGTGCCAGCAGCCCCCAAGGACAGAGAATTGAGACCCAGTACTTC. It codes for CASSPQGQRIETQYF. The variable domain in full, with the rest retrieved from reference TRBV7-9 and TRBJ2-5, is DTGVSQNPRHKITKRGQNVTFRCDPISEHNRLYWYRQTLGQGPEFLTYFQNEAQLEKSRLLSDRFSAERPKGSFSTLEIQRTEQGDSAMYLCASSPQGQRIETQYFGPGTRLLVL.

CDR3 protein: CASSRTGTGPLHF. DNA of the CDR3: TGTGCCAGCAGCCGAACTGGGACGGGACCCCTCCACTTT. The chain employs TRBV7-8 and TRBJ1-6, with TRBD1 as a possible D gene (5 bases). Trimming removed 5 bases at V and 12 bases at J, with 14 bases between. The CDR3 consists of 13 residues. Germline CDR1 reads SGHVS; CDR2 reads FQNEAQ.